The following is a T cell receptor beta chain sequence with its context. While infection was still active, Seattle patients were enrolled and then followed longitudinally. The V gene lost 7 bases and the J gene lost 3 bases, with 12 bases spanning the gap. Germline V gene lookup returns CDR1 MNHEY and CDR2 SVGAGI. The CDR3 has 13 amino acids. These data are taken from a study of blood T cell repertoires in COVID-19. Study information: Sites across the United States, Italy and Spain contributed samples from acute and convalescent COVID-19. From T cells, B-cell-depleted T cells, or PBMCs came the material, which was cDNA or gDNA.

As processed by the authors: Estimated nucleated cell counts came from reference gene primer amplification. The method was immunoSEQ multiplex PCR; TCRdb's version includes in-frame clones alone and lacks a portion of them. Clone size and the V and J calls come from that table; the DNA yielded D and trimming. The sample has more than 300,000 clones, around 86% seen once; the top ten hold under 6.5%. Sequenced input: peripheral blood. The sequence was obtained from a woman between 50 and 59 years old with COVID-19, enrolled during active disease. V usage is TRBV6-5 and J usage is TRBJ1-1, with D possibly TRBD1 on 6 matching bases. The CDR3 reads CASMVGADTEAFF. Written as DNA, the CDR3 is TGTGCCAGCATGGTGGGGGCTGACACTGAAGCTTTCTTT.